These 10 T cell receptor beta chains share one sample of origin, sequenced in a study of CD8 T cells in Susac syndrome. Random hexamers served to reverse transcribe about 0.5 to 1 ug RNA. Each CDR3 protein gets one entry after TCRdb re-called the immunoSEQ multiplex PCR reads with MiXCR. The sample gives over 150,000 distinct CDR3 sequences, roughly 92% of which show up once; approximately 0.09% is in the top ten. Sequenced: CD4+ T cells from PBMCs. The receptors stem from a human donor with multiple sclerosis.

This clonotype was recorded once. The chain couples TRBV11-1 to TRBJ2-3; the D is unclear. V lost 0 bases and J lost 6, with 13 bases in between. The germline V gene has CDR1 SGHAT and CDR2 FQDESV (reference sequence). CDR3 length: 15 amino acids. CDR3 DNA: TGTGCCAGCAGCTTAGCGGATCTAGGCGTGGATACGCAGTATTTT. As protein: CASSLADLGVDTQYF. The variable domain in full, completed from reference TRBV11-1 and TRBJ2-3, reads EAEVAQSPRYKITEKSQAVAFWCDPISGHATLYWYRQILGQGPELLVQFQDESVVDDSQLPKDRFSAERLKGVDSTLKIQPAELGDSAMYLCASSLADLGVDTQYFGPGTRLTVL.

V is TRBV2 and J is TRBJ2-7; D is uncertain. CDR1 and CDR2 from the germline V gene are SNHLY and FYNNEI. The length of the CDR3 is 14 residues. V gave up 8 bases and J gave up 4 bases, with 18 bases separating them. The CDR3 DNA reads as TGTGCCAGCTCCGAAAGTCGTAAGTTTTACGAGCAGTACTTC. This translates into CASSESRKFYEQYF.

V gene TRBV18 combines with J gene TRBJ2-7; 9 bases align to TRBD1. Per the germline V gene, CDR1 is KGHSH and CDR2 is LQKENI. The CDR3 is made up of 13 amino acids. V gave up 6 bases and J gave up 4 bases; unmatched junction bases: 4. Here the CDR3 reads CASSGQGNYEQYF. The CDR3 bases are TGTGCCAGCTCCGGACAGGGGAATTACGAGCAGTACTTC.

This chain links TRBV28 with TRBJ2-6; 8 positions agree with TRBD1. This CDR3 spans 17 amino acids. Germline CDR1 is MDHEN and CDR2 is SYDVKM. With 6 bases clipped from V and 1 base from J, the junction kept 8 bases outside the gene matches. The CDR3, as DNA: TGTGCCAGCAGACAGACAGGGGTTTTGTCTGGGGCCAACGTCCTGACTTTC. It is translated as CASRQTGVLSGANVLTF.

The CDR3 DNA sequence: TGTGCCAGCAGGCCCGGAAATAGCGGCCTTACGAATGAGCAGTTCTTC. The encoded protein is CASRPGNSGLTNEQFF. V and J are TRBV6-1 and TRBJ2-1, with D possibly matching TRBD2 (6 bases). Germline loops: CDR1 MNHNS, CDR2 SASEGT. The CDR3 extends over 16 amino acids. The ends were cut back, 6 bases at V and 7 bases at J, with 22 bases in the middle.

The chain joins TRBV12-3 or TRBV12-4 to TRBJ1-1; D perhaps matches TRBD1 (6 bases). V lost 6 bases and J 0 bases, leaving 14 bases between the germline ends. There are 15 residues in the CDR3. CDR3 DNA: TGTGCCAGCAGATTGGCCGGACAGATGAACACTGAAGCTTTCTTT. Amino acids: CASRLAGQMNTEAFF.

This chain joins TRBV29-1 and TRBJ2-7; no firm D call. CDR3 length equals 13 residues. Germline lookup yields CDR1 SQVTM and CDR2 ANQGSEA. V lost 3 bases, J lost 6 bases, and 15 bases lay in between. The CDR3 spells CSVEGRMSGEQYF. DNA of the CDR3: TGCAGCGTTGAGGGCCGCATGAGTGGCGAGCAGTACTTC.

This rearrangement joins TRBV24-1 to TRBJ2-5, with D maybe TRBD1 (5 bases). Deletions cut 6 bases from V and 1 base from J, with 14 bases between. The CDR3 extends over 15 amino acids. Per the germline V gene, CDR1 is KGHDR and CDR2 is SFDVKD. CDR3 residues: CATSSNTGFQETQYF. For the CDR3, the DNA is TGTGCCACCAGTTCAAATACAGGCTTCCAAGAGACCCAGTACTTC.

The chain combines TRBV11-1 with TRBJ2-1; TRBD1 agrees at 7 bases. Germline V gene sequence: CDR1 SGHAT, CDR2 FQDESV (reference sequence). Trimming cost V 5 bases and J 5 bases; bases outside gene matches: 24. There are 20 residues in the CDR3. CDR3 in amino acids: CASSPPKRDSIRNLNNEQFF. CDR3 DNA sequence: TGTGCCAGCAGCCCCCCCAAACGGGACAGCATCCGAAATCTGAACAATGAGCAGTTCTTC.

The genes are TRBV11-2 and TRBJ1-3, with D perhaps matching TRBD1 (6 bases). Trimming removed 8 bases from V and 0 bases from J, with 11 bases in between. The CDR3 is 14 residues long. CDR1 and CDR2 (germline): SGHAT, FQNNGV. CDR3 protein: CASEGGSSGNTIYF. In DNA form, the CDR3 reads TGTGCCAGCGAGGGGGGGAGCTCTGGAAACACCATATATTTT.